The TCR beta chain described here comes from a study of T cells after yellow fever vaccination (dated by TCRdb to the late 2010s). Study-level background: The SMART-Seq v4 Ultra Low Input RNA kit was used to prepare libraries from fractions with low cell numbers. Bulk TCR alpha and beta repertoires were sequenced longitudinally to track T-cell clones before and after primary and booster YFV17D yellow fever vaccination. Bulk PBMC replicates and cell subsets were isolated from blood drawn at multiple timepoints before and after both primary and secondary immunization. Two healthy male donors, one aged 18 to 30 and one aged 30 to 40 years, made up the cohort.

Broader findings and caveats from the paper: Most clones expanded after primary vaccination were re-detected after the booster (about 95% of CD4 and roughly 87% of CD8), suggesting broad memory maintenance. Computational filtering was required because FACS-sorted repertoires could contain abundant contaminating clonotypes from the bulk population. Because the study included only two donors, the extent to which the findings can be generalized is limited. A small fraction of clonotypes appeared in both the CD4 and CD8 compartments, likely as a result of convergent recombination. The secondary T-cell response was weaker than the primary response but faster, peaking on day 5 instead of day 15.

Per the publication, the treatment or condition label means: live attenuated yellow fever vaccine strain. At every blood-draw timepoint, two biological replicates of bulk PBMCs were collected. A standard Ficoll-Paque protocol was used to isolate PBMCs from peripheral blood. TriZol was used to extract RNA from bulk PBMCs, CD4 and CD8 fractions, and dextramer-positive and dextramer-negative fractions. The sequencing machine was an Illumina NovaSeq 6000. TCR cDNA was synthesized by 5'RACE template switching, which introduced a universal primer site and unique molecular identifiers. Priming for cDNA synthesis came from both the TCR alpha and TCR beta constant segments. Libraries were amplified in two PCR steps, with sample barcodes and sequencing adapters added in the second step. Sequencing of libraries was done on Illumina HiSeq 2500 (2x100 bp) or NovaSeq (2x150 bp). In the paper's pipeline: Reads were demultiplexed and collapsed into UMI consensus sequences with MIGEC, and V(D)J alignment was performed with MiXCR. Vaccine-responding clonotypes were identified with edgeR using replicate PBMC samples, with FDR below 0.01 and a log2 fold change above 5 up to day 15 being required. Each bulk clonotype received a CD4 or CD8 identity based on whether the sequenced CD4 or CD8 repertoire contained that clonotype at higher abundance. Using fastp at Q25 and MiXCR, TCRdb reprocessed the public reads and kept productive beta chains. For every CDR3 protein sequence, its rows merge into one entry that carries the most common genes and DNA. TCRdb's processing, not the study's, gives the V and J calls here. The table for this sample lists around 330,000 distinct CDR3 sequences; roughly 3.5% of them were counted only once. The top ten constitute roughly a quarter of the sample.

This clonotype occurred a few times. Its antigen is currently not known. Germline is not matched at one junction end, which may reflect a read error. In the germline V gene (reference sequence), CDR1 corresponds to DFQATT and CDR2 to SNEGSKA. Counted from cysteine to phenylalanine, this CDR3 has 15 amino acids. Only CDR3 DNA remains: 45 bases, in frame from the first base. The V gene is TRBV20-1 and the J gene is TRBJ1-2; 9 bases in the middle match TRBD1. The clonotype was recovered from a man younger than 30 who received the YFV17D yellow fever vaccine. This material consisted of PBMCs, taken on the day of the yellow fever booster vaccination. The CDR3 region has the sequence CSAGEWDRDSYGYTF. The bases read TGCAGTGCTGGAGAATGGGACAGGGACTCCTATGGCTACACCTTC.